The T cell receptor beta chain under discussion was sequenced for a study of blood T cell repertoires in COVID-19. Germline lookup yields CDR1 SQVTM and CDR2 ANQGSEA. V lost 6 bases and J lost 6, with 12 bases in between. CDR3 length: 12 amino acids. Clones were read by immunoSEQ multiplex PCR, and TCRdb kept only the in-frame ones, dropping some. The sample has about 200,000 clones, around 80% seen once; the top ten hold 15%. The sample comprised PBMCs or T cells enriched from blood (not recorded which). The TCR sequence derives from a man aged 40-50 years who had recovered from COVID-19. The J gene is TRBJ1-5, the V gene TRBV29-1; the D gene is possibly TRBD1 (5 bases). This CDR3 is CSVLGVGQPQHF. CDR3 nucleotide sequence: TGCAGCGTCCTAGGGGTGGGTCAGCCCCAGCATTTT. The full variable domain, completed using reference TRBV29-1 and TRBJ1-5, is SAVISQKPSRDICQRGTSLTIQCQVDSQVTMMFWYRQQPGQSLTLIATANQGSEATYESGFVIDKFPISRPNLTFSTLTVSNMSPEDSSIYLCSVLGVGQPQHFGDGTRLSIL.